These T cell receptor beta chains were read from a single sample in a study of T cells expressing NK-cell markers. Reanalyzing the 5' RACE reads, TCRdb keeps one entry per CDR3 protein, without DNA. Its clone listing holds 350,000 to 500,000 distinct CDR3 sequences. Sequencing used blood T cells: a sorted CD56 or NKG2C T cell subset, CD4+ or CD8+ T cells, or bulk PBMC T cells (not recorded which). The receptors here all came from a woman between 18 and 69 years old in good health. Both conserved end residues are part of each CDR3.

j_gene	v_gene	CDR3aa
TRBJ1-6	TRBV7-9	CASSLVVGTVTYSPLHF
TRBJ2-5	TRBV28	CASSPPKTETQYF
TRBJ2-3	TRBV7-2	CASSWWTGGPTDTQYF
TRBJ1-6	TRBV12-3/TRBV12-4	CASRPGLDNSPLHF
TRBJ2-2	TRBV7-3	CASTLGGVGELFF
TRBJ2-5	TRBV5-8	CASSLAYTGDQETQYF
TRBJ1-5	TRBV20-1	CSARDRDQPQHF
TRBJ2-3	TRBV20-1	CSASYSGGLTDTQYF
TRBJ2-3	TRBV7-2	CASSPRTSGRAADTQYF
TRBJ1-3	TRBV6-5	CASSSLQGSGNTIYF
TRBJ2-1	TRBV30	CAWSVRGNYNEQFF
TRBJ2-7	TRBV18	CASSRDRDYEQYF
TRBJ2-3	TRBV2	CASTRTSSTDTQYF
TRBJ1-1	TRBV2	CASSLGPNSAEAFF
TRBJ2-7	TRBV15	CATALAGAYEQYF
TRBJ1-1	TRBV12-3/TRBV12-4	CASRGGVKNTEAFF
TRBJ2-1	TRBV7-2	CASSFWWDEQFF
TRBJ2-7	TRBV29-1	CSVRGLAAPSEQYF
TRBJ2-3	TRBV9	CASSPPAGPTDTQYF
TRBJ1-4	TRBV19	CASSTDPGVVNEKLFF
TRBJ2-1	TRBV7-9	CVSSFSNEQFF
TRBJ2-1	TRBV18	CASSPTGDSSKQFF
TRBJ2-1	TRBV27	CASSLGIEQFF
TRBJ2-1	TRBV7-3	CASSSLGTGAVNEQFF
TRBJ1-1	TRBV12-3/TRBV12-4	CASTRLGQANTEAFF
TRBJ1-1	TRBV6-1	CASNQGNTEAFF
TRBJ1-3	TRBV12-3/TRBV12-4	CASSSQSSGNTIYF
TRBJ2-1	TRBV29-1	CSVVGAGGLGNEQFF
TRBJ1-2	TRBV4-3	CASSHRTGANGYTF
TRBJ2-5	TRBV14	CASSQVSGMETQYF
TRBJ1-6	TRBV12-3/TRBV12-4	CASSLVGPRDSPLHF
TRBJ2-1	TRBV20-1	CSARDWTSALHNEQFF
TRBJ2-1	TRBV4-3	CASSQEGAGHYNEQFF
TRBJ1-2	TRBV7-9	CASSLPLYGYTF
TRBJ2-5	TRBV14	CASSQTLVETQYF
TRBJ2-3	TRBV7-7	CASSLGRLADPGTDTQYF
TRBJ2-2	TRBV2	CASSEEAQDYSPAGELFF
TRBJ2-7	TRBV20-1	CSATAGLAVYEQYF
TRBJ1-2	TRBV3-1	CASSHVGQGIYGYTF
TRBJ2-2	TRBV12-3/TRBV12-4	CASFIQGANTGELFF
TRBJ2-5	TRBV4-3	CASSQGLTSGIETQYF